This T cell receptor (beta chain) was recovered during a study of blood T cell repertoires in COVID-19. Study overall: Samples taken during acute and convalescent COVID-19 were collected in the United States, Italy and Spain. The cDNA or gDNA used as material had been derived from T cells, B-cell-depleted T cells, or PBMCs.

Authors' methods: The authors estimated nucleated cell counts from reference gene primer amplification. The assay was immunoSEQ multiplex PCR, and TCRdb's table has in-frame clones only and misses some. V and J calls and clone size are those listed in that table; D and trimming were worked out from the DNA. This table holds about 300,000 clones, about 86% found once. The sequenced sample consisted of peripheral blood. This TCR was sampled from a woman in her 50s with acute or convalescent COVID-19.

CDR3 amino acids: CASREVAVAYEQYV. The CDR3 DNA follows: TGTGCCAGCAGGGAGGTGGCCGTAGCTTACGAGCAGTACGTC. J is TRBJ2-7 and V is TRBV6-5, with D possibly being TRBD2 (5 bases). Germline assignment: CDR1 MNHEY and CDR2 SVGAGI. The CDR3 has 14 residues. The germline V and J ends were trimmed by 6 bases and 4 bases, with 16 bases remaining between them.